This T cell receptor beta chain was observed in a study of T cell responses to AZD1222 COVID-19 vaccine. V shed 7 bases and J shed 2 bases, with 13 bases lying between them. The germline CDR1 and CDR2 sequences are SGHDT and YYEEEE. The CDR3 runs 13 residues. Using immunoSEQ multiplex PCR, the repertoire was profiled, and TCRdb retains in-frame clones only, with some absent. The profile shows some 160,000 clones, roughly 92% of them singletons. The rearrangement links TRBV5-6 to TRBJ2-7, with D tentatively TRBD2 (6 bases). The sample in question was peripheral blood, obtained on day 0 of AZD1222 vaccination. This sequence was found in an adult in good health. CDR3 sequence (DNA): TGTGCCAGCTCGATCAGGAGGGCCTACGAGCAGTACTTC. It codes for CASSIRRAYEQYF.